What follows is one T cell receptor beta chain and its context. Its antigen target is currently unknown. No much larger clone is present one base from it, and per-base qualities are unavailable. The data were taken from a study of long-term antiretroviral therapy in people with HIV (dated 2022 in TCRdb). Regarding the complete study: The earliest samples were collected about a decade before the 2015 WHO recommendation for immediate ART, when ART was typically delayed until CD4 counts fell. A retrospective serial study tested whether changes in peripheral blood TRB repertoire composition and diversity were associated with ART initiation and durable HIV suppression. A total of 150 to 200 cryopreserved PBMC samples came from 25 to 30 adults with confirmed HIV infection and were collected serially over a mean of roughly six years (range 1-12). Of the roughly 30 participants with HIV, about twelve were female. Test extractions of a monoclonal T-cell line alongside a few dozen polyclonal samples showed no cross-contamination during QIAcube processing.

The full study reports these points: The samples were dated from about 2003 to 2017, and the ART regimens that were used may be less effective than current ART regimens. A significant increase in TRB diversity was found to be associated with ART initiation, although TRB diversity was observed to remain significantly below that of transplant donor controls even after long-term ART. No data were available on ART adherence, viral resistance or therapy changes, limiting inferences about post-ART repertoire changes. The repertoire was dominated across all time points by expanded TRB clones identified before ART initiation, although this dominance was seen to fluctuate and to decrease in many PLHIV after ART. Owing to limited PBMC availability, only the TCR beta chain was sequenced, without alpha chain pairing. Because pre-ART samples had limited cell numbers, unsorted PBMC were profiled rather than sorted CD4+ and CD8+ T cells. CDR3 length ranges in HIV repertoires were narrower than in controls, and network structure suggested an antigen-experienced repertoire with only a slight naive shift after ART.

The immunoSEQ hsTCRB v3.0 assay was used at survey level resolution for TRB variable region sequencing. TRB sequencing targeted a depth of 40,000-50,000 T-cell genomes per sample. Pooled TRB libraries were sequenced on an Illumina MiSeq with a v3 150-cycle kit. The authors processed their data as follows. Repertoire analysis was run in R within a reproducible Nextflow workflow that covered QC, data transformation and analysis. LymphoSeq2, an R package for exploring AIRR-Seq data, was used to implement custom analyses. A few samples yielding fewer than 5000 total TRB sequences were excluded, leaving 150 to 200 analyzed HIV repertoires. Among the roughly 190 retained HIV repertoires, 55 to 60 were collected before ART initiation and 120 to 130 were collected after ART initiation. Repertoires were downsampled to 5000 TRB nucleotide sequences, with summary statistics averaged over 100 downsampling iterations. Only TRB sequences with CDR3 regions of at least seven amino acids were retained for analysis. Diversity was measured with a Shannon entropy-derived clonality score and the Gini coefficient. In repertoire networks, the top 5000 CDR3 amino acid sequences were linked whenever an edit distance of one separated two sequences. For TRB CDR3 amino acid sequences, GLIPH2 was used to predict antigen specificity groups and MHC restriction. To flag known associations with CMV, EBV, HIV or tissue antigens, CDR3 amino acid sequences were compared against VDJdb and McPAS-TCR. Pre-ART, post-ART and control groups were compared with Wilcoxon signed-rank tests and Holm-Bonferroni correction. TCRdb mirrors the immuneACCESS table, restricted to in-frame sequences. Some clones are absent from its copies; in checked studies, under half trace to an unresolved V gene, and the reason for the others is unknown. That table furnishes V, J and clone size, whereas the DNA furnished D and trimming. For this sample there are about 29,000 clones; over 90% appear just once. About a tenth of the sample is held by the ten biggest clonotypes.

Germline trimming amounts to 6 bases on V and 6 bases on J, with 24 as the count of junction bases outside the gene matches. From the cysteine through the phenylalanine, the CDR3 covers 19 amino acids. The DNA shown is the 57-base CDR3, in frame from base 1. CDR1 and CDR2 were assigned from the germline V gene as SQVTM and ANQGSEA. To be included, a participant needed at least one PBMC sample from before ART initiation plus at least two post-ART samples. Treatment was received in the United States of America by all participants with HIV. Before DNA extraction, cryopreserved samples of roughly 0.9-11 million PBMC were thawed and then washed. At the time of the earliest PBMC sample for each participant with HIV, ages ranged from roughly 20 to 60 years. PBMC samples were contributed by each participant from 1-4 timepoints before ART initiation and 2-8 timepoints after ART initiation, with a median of 7 samples. For every participant, serial HIV viral load, CD4+ T-cell count, ART history and demographic data were obtained. Genomic DNA was extracted from unsorted PBMC with a Qiagen kit on a QIAcube, with processing performed in batches of 12 samples.

The receptor's source is a man aged 40-55 years with HIV. The rearranged chain carries TRBV29-1 and TRBJ2-3; TRBD2 aligns with 10 central bases. The sequences come from unsorted PBMCs, collected 6.2 years after starting antiretroviral therapy. This receptor carries the CDR3 CSVVPFPLSGRTQADTQYF. In nucleotides, the sequence is TGCAGCGTGGTCCCGTTCCCCCTTAGCGGGAGGACTCAGGCGGATACGCAGTATTTT.